The present T cell receptor (beta chain) was sequenced within a study of cytomegalovirus exposure and HLA in healthy donors. Note on this clone: Antigen unknown.

V lost 2 bases, J lost 2 bases, and 14 bases lay in between. Per the germline V gene, CDR1 is SGHTA and CDR2 is FQGTGA. The CDR3 length is 16 residues. In the PCR, 60 Vbeta and 13 Jbeta primers were used. Some clones are missing from TCRdb's copy, which holds only in-frame ones; the method was immunoSEQ multiplex PCR. This table holds almost 200,000 clones, roughly 80% found once. Findings and limits, study-wide: The study put roughly 160 TCR beta chains on its list as cytomegalovirus-associated.

Material: PBMCs. This clonotype was obtained from a male donor in good health and CMV-seropositive. The chain uses TRBV7-3 and TRBJ2-3; possibly TRBD2 for D (6 bases). CDR3 protein: CASSLGTGVYTDTQYF. CDR3 in DNA: TGTGCCAGCAGCTTAGGGACGGGGGTATACACAGATACGCAGTATTTT.